Below, 13 T cell receptor beta chains from the same sample are listed, as sequenced in a study of metastatic and nonmetastatic thyroid tumors. Before thyroid surgery, none of the patients had received any treatment. TCRdb re-called the PCR reads via MiXCR. The sample carries fewer than 30,000 clones, under 20% recorded once. The sequencing sample was made of blood. The receptors originated from a female donor with papillary thyroid cancer or a benign thyroid nodule (not recorded which). Some clones in this sample may be carry-over from other donors' samples.

This rearrangement joins TRBV20-1 to TRBJ1-5, with TRBD1 matching over 7 bases. V gave up 0 bases and J gave up 5 bases; unmatched junction bases: 7. Looked up from germline, CDR1 is DFQATT and CDR2 is SNEGSKA (reference sequence). The CDR3 sequence is 15 residues long. In DNA form, the CDR3 reads TGCAGTGCTAGAGATCCCGGGGACAGAGATCAGCCCCAGCATTTT. Translating gives CSARDPGDRDQPQHF.

This clone was counted between two and nine times. This chain joins TRBV29-1 and TRBJ1-2, with a weak D call TRBD1 (6 bases). Germline V gene sequence: CDR1 SQVTM, CDR2 ANQGSEA. Trimming took off 2 bases at V and 4 bases at J, with 14 bases between the two ends. The CDR3 spans 14 residues. CDR3 residues: CSVENYRAAYGYTF. CDR3 nucleotides: TGCAGCGTTGAAAACTACAGGGCCGCCTATGGCTACACCTTC.

By share, this clone ranks as medium-sized (0.01 to 0.1%). This sequence joins TRBV2 and TRBJ1-6; TRBD1 aligns across 7 bases. Germline V CDR1 and CDR2: SNHLY, FYNNEI. The J segment lost 9 bases and the V segment lost 0 bases, leaving 2 bases of the junction unmatched. This CDR3 is 14 amino acids long. CDR3 nucleotide sequence: TGTGCCAGCAGTGAAGCACAGGGGACTTCACCCCTCCACTTT. Translated: CASSEAQGTSPLHF.

This clone occurred many times. This chain uses TRBV4-1 with TRBJ1-3, with D unclear. Per the germline V gene, CDR1 is MGHRA and CDR2 is YSYEKL. CDR3 length: 18 amino acids. Trimming took off 1 base at V and 0 bases at J, with 16 bases between the two ends. The CDR3: CASSQVPNSFISGNTIYF. In DNA form, the CDR3 reads TGCGCCAGCAGCCAAGTCCCGAACAGCTTTATCTCTGGAAACACCATATATTTT.

This clone came up a few times. For the CDR3, the DNA is TGTGCCAGCAGTTACCCGATTGGAGGCTACGAGCAGTACTTC. It is translated as CASSYPIGGYEQYF. The chain links TRBV6-2 or TRBV6-3 to TRBJ2-7, with a tentative D call TRBD2 (5 bases). The CDR3 runs to 14 residues. Trimming removed 2 bases from V and 3 bases from J, with 11 bases in between. Germline assignment: CDR1 MNHEY and CDR2 SVGEGT.

The chain couples TRBV20-1 to TRBJ1-1; the match to TRBD1 covers 8 bases. Germline V CDR1 and CDR2: DFQATT, SNEGSKA (reference sequence). The CDR3 length is 13 residues. V lost 6 bases and J lost 5; bases outside the gene matches: 8. CDR3: CSALGQGGTEAFF. The DNA for the CDR3 is TGCAGTGCCTTAGGACAGGGTGGGACTGAAGCTTTCTTT.

This chain uses TRBV28 with TRBJ1-1; 7 nucleotides agree with TRBD1. This CDR3 is built from 15 residues. The germline V gene encodes CDR1 MDHEN and CDR2 SYDVKM. The ends lost 5 bases at V and 5 bases at J; junction bases unmatched: 11. CDR3 region: CASSPLDGTATEAFF. CDR3 sequence (DNA): TGTGCCAGCAGTCCATTAGATGGGACAGCGACTGAAGCTTTCTTT.

The rearrangement joins TRBV11-2 to TRBJ1-2; 8 bases agree with TRBD1. The CDR3 extends over 14 amino acids. The trim removed 5 bases at V and 6 bases at J, leaving 8 bases unmatched. CDR1 is SGHAT and CDR2 is FQNNGV in the germline V gene. The CDR3 sequence is CASSRGQGANGYTF. As DNA, the CDR3 is TGTGCCAGCAGCAGGGGGCAGGGGGCAAATGGCTACACCTTC.

Details on this clone: An end of the junction does not agree with germline; a read error may underlie this. The chain combines TRBV28 with TRBJ2-1, with D perhaps matching TRBD2 (6 bases). Germline values: CDR1 MDHEN, CDR2 SYDVKM. The CDR3 contains 16 residues. CDR3 protein: CASISGAGGEYNEHFF. In DNA form, the CDR3 reads TGTGCCAGCATTTCGGGAGCTGGGGGTGAATACAATGAGCATTTCTTC.

This clone was seen ten or more times. This sequence joins TRBV5-1 and TRBJ1-1, with a possible D match to TRBD1 (5 bases). The CDR3 consists of 16 residues. V lost 0 bases and J lost 0, with 12 bases in between. CDR1 is SGHRS and CDR2 is YFSETQ in the germline V gene. DNA for the CDR3: TGCGCCAGCAGCTTGGACGGGGGGGGTGTGAACACTGAAGCTTTCTTT. Its translation: CASSLDGGGVNTEAFF. The whole variable domain, remainder taken from reference TRBV5-1 and TRBJ1-1, is KAGVTQTPRYLIKTRGQQVTLSCSPISGHRSVSWYQQTPGQGLQFLFEYFSETQRNKGNFPGRFSGRQFSNSRSEMNVSTLELGDSALYLCASSLDGGGVNTEAFFGQGTRLTVV.

This clone showed up many times. J is TRBJ2-7 and V is TRBV18, with no clear D. The CDR3 length is 12 residues. V was clipped by 3 bases and J by 5 bases, with 8 bases between them. CDR1 is KGHSH and CDR2 is LQKENI in the germline V gene. CDR3 sequence reads: CASSPLLNEQYF. The CDR3 DNA reads TGTGCCAGCTCACCCCTACTGAACGAGCAGTACTTC.

By proportion, this clone is medium-sized. V is TRBV28 and J is TRBJ2-5, with unresolved D. This CDR3 spans 14 amino acids. Trimming stripped 3 bases from V and 0 bases from J, with 8 bases between. Germline values: CDR1 MDHEN, CDR2 SYDVKM. CDR3 sequence reads: CASSFLNHQETQYF. CDR3 nucleotides: TGTGCCAGCAGTTTCTTGAACCACCAAGAGACCCAGTACTTC. The variable domain in full, completed from reference TRBV28 and TRBJ2-5, reads DVKVTQSSRYLVKRTGEKVFLECVQDMDHENMFWYRQDPGLGLRLIYFSYDVKMKEKGDIPEGYSVSREKKERFSLILESASTNQTSMYLCASSFLNHQETQYFGPGTRLLVL.

This clone has ten or more counts. V is TRBV20-1 and J is TRBJ2-1; either TRBD1 or TRBD2 may supply D (6 bases each). Germline V lookup: CDR1 DFQATT, CDR2 SNEGSKA (reference sequence). The V end was cut by 2 bases, the J end by 8 bases, with 13 bases between. The CDR3 is made up of 13 amino acids. CDR3 loop: CSARPGARDEQFF. CDR3 nucleotides: TGCAGTGCTAGACCGGGGGCCAGGGATGAGCAGTTCTTC.